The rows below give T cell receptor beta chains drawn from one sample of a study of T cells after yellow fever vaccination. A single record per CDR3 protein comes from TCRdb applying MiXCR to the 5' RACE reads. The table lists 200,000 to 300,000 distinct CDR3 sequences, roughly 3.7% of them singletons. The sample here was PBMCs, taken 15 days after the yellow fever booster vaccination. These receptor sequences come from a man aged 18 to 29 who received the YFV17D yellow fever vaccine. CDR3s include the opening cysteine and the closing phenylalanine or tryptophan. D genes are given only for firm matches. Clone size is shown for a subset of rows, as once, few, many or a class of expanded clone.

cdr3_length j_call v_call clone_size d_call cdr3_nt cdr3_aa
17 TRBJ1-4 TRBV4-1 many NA TGCGCCAGCAGCCCTCTCTTAAAGGGGGTATCTAATGAAAAACTGTTTTTT CASSPLLKGVSNEKLFF
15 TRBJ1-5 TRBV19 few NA TGTGCCAGTAGTATCAACACCGGGGCCGATCAGCCCCAGCATTTT CASSINTGADQPQHF
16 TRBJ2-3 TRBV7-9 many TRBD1 TGTGCCAGCAGCTTACTGGGACAGGGGATGGCAGATACGCAGTATTTT CASSLLGQGMADTQYF
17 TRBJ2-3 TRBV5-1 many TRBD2 TGCGCCAGCAGCCCTTCCTGGACTAGCGGGGGGAGAGATACGCAGTATTTT CASSPSWTSGGRDTQYF
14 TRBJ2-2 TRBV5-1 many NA TGCGCCAGCCAGCCAGGGCCAAACACCGGGGAGCTGTTTTTT CASQPGPNTGELFF
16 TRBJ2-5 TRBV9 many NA TGTGCCAGCAGCCTTGAACTAGCCCTTCCTCAAGAGACCCAGTACTTC CASSLELALPQETQYF
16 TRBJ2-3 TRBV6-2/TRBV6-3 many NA TGTGCCAGCACCGACCCCCCTAGCGACCGCACAGATACGCAGTATTTT CASTDPPSDRTDTQYF
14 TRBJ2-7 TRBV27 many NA TGTGCCAGCAGTTTCGCGGGGACACTCTACGAGCAGTACTTC CASSFAGTLYEQYF
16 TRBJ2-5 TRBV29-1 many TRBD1 TGCAGCGTTGAAGTTCAGCCGGACAGGTACCAAGAGACCCAGTACTTC CSVEVQPDRYQETQYF
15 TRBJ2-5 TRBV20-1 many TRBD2 TGCAGTGCTAGATTATGGAGACTAGCGGAAGAGACCCAGTACTTC CSARLWRLAEETQYF
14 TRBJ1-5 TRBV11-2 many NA TGTGCCAGCAGCTACGGGGCAGGCAATCAGCCCCAGCATTTT CASSYGAGNQPQHF
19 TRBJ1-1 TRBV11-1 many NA TGTGCCAGCAGCCGCCGGGCCTCCCATCGGGTAGGCTGGGGGACTGAAGCTTTCTTT CASSRRASHRVGWGTEAFF
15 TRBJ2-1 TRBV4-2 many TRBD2 TGTGCCAGCAGCCCCTATGGGGGACTAGCGGGCGGGGGATTCTTC CASSPYGGLAGGGFF
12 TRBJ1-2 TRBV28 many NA TGTGCCAGCAGTTTCGCCGCGAGGGGCTACACCTTC CASSFAARGYTF
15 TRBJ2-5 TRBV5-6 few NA TGTGCCAGCAGCCTAGGACCCCCTGGGCGAGAGACCCAGTACTTC CASSLGPPGRETQYF
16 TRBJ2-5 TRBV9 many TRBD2 TGTGCCAGCAGCGTAGCAGCGGGGCAAAACCAAGAGACCCAGTACTTC CASSVAAGQNQETQYF
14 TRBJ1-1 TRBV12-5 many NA TGTGCTAGTGGTTTGGGAACAGGGATCACTGAAGCTTTCTTT CASGLGTGITEAFF
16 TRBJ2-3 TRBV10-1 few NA TGCGCCAGCAGTAGATTAGCTTTTGGGAGCACAGATACGCAGTATTTT CASSRLAFGSTDTQYF
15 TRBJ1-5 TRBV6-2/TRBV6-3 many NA TGTGCCAGCAGTTACCAGCAGGGAGGCAATCAGCCCCAGCATTTT CASSYQQGGNQPQHF
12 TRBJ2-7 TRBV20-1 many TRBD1 TGCAGTGCCCCCGACAGGGACCTCGAGCAGTACTTC CSAPDRDLEQYF
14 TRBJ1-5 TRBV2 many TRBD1 TGTGCCAGCAGTGAGATTGGACAGGATCAGCCCCAGCATTTT CASSEIGQDQPQHF
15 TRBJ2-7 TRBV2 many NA TGTGCCAGCAGTGAAATCCGGGGAAGGTCCTACGAGCAGTACTTC CASSEIRGRSYEQYF
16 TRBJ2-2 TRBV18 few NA TGTGCCAGCTCACCGGAAACGGGACTCAACACCGGGGAGCTGTTTTTT CASSPETGLNTGELFF
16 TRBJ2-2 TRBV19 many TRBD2 TGTGCCAGTAGTCGGAGGGAGGGACTCCGGATCGGGGAGCTGTTTTTT CASSRREGLRIGELFF
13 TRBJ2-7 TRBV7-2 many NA TGTGCCAGCAGCCCGAATGGACCCTACGAGCAGTACTTC CASSPNGPYEQYF
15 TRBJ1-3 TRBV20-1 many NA TGCAGTGCTAGAAAGGGTAGCCTCCTTCGGAACACCATATATTTT CSARKGSLLRNTIYF
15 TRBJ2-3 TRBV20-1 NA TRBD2 TGCAGTGCTAGATACCCTGGCGGGGGGCCGCAGGCGCAGTATTTT CSARYPGGGPQAQYF
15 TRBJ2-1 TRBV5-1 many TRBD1 TGCGCCAGCAGCCAGGGACAGGGGAGCAATACTGAGCAGTTCTTC CASSQGQGSNTEQFF
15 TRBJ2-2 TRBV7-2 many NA TGTGCCAGCAGCTGGGCCACAGTCCGGGGCGGGGAGCTGTTTTTT CASSWATVRGGELFF
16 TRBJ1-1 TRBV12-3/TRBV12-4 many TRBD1 TGTGCCAGCAGCCCAGAGGACAGGGTTCGGGCCACTGAAGCTTTCTTT CASSPEDRVRATEAFF
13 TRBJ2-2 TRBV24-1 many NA TGTGCCACCAGTGTACAGAACACCGGGGAGCTGTTTTTT CATSVQNTGELFF
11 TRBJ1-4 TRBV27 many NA TGTGCCAGCAGCCCCGGGGGGGAACTGTTTTTT CASSPGGELFF
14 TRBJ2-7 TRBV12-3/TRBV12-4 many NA TGTGCCAGCAGCGCGGGACTCCCCTATGCGGAGCAGTACTTC CASSAGLPYAEQYF
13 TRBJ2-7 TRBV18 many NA TGTGCCAGCTCACCTACCCAGCCCTACGAGCAGTACTTC CASSPTQPYEQYF
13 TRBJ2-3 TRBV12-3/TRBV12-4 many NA TGTGCCAGCAGCCCCTCGGAGGCAGATACGCAGTATTTT CASSPSEADTQYF
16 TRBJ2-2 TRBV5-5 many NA TGTGCCAGCAGCTTGGAAAGCAGTCTTCTCACCGGGGAGCTGTTTTTT CASSLESSLLTGELFF
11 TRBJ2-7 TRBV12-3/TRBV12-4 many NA TGTGCCAGCAGTTTAGACCACGAGCAGTACTTC CASSLDHEQYF
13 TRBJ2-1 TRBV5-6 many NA TGTGCCAGCAGCTTGGACGAGAACAATGAGCAGTTCTTC CASSLDENNEQFF
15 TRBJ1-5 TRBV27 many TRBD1 TGTGCCAGCAGTTTAACCCAACAGGGGATTCAGCCCCAGCATTTT CASSLTQQGIQPQHF
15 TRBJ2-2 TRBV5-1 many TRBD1 TGCGCCAGCAGCCGGGACAGCCCGAACACCGGGGAGCTGTTTTTT CASSRDSPNTGELFF
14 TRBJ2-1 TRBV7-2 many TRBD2 TGTGCCAGCAGCTTCCGGACTAGTACGAATGAGCAGTTCTTC CASSFRTSTNEQFF
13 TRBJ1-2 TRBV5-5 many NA TGTGCCAGCAGCTTCGGCGTTCTCTATGGCTACACCTTC CASSFGVLYGYTF
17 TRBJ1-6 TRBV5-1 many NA TGCGCCAGCAGCTTGGCCAGTTCACGAGCGGGGAATTCACCCCTCCACTTT CASSLASSRAGNSPLHF
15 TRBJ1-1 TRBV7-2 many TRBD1 TGTGCCAGCAGCCCTTGGGACAGGGGGTATGCTGAAGCTTTCTTT CASSPWDRGYAEAFF
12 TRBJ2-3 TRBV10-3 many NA TGTGCCATCAGGGGCGGGACAGATACGCAGTATTTT CAIRGGTDTQYF
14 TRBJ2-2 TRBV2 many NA TGTGCCAGCAGTGATGAGGCAGGCACCGGGGAGCTGTTTTTT CASSDEAGTGELFF
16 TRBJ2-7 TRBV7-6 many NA TGTGCCAGCAGCGAAGGTAGCAGGCCTGGCTCCTACGAGCAGTACTTC CASSEGSRPGSYEQYF
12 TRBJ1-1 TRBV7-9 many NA TGTGCCAGCAGCTTAGGGAGAACTGAAGCTTTCTTT CASSLGRTEAFF
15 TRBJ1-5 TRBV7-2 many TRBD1 TGTGCCAGCAGACCTACAGGGGAGGGTTATCAGCCCCAGCATTTT CASRPTGEGYQPQHF
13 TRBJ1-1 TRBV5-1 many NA TGCGCCAGCAGCTTAGATATGATGACTGAAGCTTTCTTT CASSLDMMTEAFF
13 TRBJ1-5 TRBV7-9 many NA TGTGCCAGCAGCTTACAGGGCAATCAGCCCCAGCATTTT CASSLQGNQPQHF